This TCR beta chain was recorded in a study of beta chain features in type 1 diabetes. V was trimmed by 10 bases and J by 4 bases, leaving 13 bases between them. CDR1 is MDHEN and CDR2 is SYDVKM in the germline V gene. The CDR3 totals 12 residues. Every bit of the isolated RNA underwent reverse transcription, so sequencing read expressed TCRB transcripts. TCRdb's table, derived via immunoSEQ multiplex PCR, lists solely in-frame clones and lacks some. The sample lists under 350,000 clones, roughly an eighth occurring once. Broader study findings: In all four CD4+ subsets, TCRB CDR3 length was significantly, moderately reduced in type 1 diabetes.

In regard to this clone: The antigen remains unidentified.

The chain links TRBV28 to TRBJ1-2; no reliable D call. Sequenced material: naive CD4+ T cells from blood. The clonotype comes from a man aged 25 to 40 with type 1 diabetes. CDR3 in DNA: TGTGCCACCCAGCTCCGGGGCTATGGCTACACCTTC. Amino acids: CATQLRGYGYTF.